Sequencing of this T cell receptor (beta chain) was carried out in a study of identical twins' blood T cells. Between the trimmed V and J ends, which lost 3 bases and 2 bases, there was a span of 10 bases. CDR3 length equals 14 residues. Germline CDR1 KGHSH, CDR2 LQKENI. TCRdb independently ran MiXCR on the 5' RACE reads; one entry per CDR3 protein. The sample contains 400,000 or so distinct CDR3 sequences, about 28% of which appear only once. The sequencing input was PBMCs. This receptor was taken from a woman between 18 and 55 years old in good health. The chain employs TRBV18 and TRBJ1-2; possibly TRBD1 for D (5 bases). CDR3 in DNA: TGTGCCAGCTCACCGGGGCAGCTGAACTATGGCTACACCTTC. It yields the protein CASSPGQLNYGYTF.